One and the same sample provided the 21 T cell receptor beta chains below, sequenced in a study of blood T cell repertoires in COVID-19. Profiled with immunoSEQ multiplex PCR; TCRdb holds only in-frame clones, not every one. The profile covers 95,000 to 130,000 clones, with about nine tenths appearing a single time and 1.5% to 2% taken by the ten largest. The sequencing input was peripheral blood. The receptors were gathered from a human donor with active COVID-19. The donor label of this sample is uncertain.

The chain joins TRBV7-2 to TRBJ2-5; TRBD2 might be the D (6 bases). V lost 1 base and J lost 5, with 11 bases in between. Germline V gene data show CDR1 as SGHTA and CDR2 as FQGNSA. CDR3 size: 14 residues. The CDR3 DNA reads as TGTGCCAGCAGCTTAGTGGGGCGGGGCGAGACCCAGTACTTC. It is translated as CASSLVGRGETQYF.

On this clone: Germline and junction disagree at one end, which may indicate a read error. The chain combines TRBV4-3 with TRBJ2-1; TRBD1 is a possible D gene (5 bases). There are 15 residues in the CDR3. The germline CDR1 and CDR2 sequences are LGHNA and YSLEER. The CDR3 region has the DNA TGCGCCAGCAGCCAAGATCCCCAGGGCTACACTGAGCAGTTCTTC. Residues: CASSQDPQGYTEQFF.

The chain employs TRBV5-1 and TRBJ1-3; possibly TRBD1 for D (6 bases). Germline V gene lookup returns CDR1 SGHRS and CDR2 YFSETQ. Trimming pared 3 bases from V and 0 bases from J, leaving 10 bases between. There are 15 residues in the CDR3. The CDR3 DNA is TGCGCCAGCAGCTGGGAACAGGGCTCTGGAAACACCATATATTTT. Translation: CASSWEQGSGNTIYF.

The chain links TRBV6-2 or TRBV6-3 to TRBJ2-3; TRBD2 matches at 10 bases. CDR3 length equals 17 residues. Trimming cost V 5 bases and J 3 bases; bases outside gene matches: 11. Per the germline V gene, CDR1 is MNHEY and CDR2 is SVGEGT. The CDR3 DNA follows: TGTGCCAGCAGTCCACTAGCGGGGAGGGTCCGGACAGATACGCAGTATTTT. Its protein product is CASSPLAGRVRTDTQYF.

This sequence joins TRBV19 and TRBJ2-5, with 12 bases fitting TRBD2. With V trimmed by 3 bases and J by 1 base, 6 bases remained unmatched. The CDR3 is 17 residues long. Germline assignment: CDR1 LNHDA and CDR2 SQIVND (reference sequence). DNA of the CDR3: TGTGCCAGTAGTATGTTTGCTAGCGGGGGGGCCCAAGAGACCCAGTACTTC. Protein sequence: CASSMFASGGAQETQYF.

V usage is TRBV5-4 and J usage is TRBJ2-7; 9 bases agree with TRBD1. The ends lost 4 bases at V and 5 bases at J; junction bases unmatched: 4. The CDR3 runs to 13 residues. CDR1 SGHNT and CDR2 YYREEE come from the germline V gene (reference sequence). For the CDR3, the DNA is TGTGCCAGCAGCAAGGACAGGGGCCACGAGCAGTACTTC. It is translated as CASSKDRGHEQYF. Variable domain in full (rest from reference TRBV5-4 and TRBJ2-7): ETGVTQSPTHLIKTRGQQVTLRCSSQSGHNTVSWYQQALGQGPQFIFQYYREEENGRGNFPPRFSGLQFPNYSSELNVNALELDDSALYLCASSKDRGHEQYFGPGTRLTVT.

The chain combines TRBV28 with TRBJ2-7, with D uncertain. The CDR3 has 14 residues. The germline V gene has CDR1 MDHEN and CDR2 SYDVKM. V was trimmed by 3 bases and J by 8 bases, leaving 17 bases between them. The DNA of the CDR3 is TGTGCCAGCAGTTTTTTGTCCAGGCCACTCAAGCAGTACTTC. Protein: CASSFLSRPLKQYF.

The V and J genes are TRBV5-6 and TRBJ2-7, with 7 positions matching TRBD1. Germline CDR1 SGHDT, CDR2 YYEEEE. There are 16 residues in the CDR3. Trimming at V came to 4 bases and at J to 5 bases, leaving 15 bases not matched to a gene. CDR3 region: CASSTSYRGAFHEQYF. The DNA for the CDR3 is TGTGCCAGCAGCACCAGCTACAGGGGCGCATTCCACGAGCAGTACTTC.

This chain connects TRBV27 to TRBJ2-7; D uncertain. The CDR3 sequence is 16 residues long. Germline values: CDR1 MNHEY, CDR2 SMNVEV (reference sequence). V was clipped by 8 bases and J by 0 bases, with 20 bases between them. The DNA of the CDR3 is TGTGCCAGCCGACGTCTTACAGCCGTAAGCTCCTACGAGCAGTACTTC. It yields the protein CASRRLTAVSSYEQYF.

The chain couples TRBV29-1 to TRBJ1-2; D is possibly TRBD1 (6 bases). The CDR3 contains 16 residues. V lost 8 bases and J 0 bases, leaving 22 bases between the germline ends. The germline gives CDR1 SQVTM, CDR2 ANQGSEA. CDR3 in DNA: TGCAGCTCATTCGACCATGCAGGGGTGGCTAACTATGGCTACACCTTC. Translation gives CSSFDHAGVANYGYTF.

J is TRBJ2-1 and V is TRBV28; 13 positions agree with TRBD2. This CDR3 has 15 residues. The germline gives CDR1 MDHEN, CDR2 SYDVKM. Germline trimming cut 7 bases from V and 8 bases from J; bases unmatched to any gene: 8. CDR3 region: CASTTGLAGMHEQFF. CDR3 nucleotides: TGTGCCAGCACCACGGGACTAGCGGGGATGCATGAGCAGTTCTTC. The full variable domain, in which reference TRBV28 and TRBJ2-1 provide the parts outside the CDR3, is DVKVTQSSRYLVKRTGEKVFLECVQDMDHENMFWYRQDPGLGLRLIYFSYDVKMKEKGDIPEGYSVSREKKERFSLILESASTNQTSMYLCASTTGLAGMHEQFFGPGTRLTVL.

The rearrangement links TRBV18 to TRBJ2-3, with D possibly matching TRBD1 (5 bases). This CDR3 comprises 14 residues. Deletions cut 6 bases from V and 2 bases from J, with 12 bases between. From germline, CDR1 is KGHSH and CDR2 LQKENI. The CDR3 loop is CASSQGSITDTQYF. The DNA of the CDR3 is TGTGCCAGCTCCCAGGGTTCGATCACAGATACGCAGTATTTT. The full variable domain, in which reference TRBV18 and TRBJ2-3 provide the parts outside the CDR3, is NAGVMQNPRHLVRRRGQEARLRCSPMKGHSHVYWYRQLPEEGLKFMVYLQKENIIDESGMPKERFSAEFPKEGPSILRIQQVVRGDSAAYFCASSQGSITDTQYFGPGTRLTVL.

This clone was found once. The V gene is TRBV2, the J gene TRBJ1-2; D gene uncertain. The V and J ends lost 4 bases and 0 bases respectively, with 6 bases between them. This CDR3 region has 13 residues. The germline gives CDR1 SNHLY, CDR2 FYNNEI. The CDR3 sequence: CASSGGANYGYTF. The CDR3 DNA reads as TGTGCCAGCAGTGGCGGAGCTAACTATGGCTACACCTTC.

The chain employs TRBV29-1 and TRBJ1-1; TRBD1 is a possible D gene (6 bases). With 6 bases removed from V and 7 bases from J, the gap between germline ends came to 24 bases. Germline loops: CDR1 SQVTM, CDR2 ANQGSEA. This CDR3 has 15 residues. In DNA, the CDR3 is TGCAGCGTCCCCCATCCCCGCCACCAGGGGTATGAAGCTTTCTTT. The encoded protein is CSVPHPRHQGYEAFF.

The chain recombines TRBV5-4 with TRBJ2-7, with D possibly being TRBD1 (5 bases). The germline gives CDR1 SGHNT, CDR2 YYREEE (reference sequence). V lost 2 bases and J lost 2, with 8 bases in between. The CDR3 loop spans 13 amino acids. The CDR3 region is CASSLTRAYEQYF. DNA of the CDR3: TGTGCCAGCAGCTTAACCAGGGCCTACGAGCAGTACTTC.

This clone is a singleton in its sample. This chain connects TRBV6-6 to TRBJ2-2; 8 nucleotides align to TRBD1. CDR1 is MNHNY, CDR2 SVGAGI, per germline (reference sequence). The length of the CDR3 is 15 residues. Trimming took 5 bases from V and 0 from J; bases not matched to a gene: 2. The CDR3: CASSLDRANTGELFF. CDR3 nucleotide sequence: TGTGCCAGCAGTCTGGACAGGGCGAACACCGGGGAGCTGTTTTTT.

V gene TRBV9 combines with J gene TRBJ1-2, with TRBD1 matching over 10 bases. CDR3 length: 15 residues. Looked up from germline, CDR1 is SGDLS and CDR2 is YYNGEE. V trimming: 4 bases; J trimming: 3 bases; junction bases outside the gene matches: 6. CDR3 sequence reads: CASSKTGGGHYGYTF. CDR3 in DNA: TGTGCCAGCAGCAAGACAGGGGGCGGGCACTATGGCTACACCTTC.

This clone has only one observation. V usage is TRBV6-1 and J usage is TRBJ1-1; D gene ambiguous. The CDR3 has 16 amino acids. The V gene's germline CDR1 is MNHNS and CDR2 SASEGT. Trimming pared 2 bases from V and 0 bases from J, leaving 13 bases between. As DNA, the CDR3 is TGTGCCAGCAGTGAACCAGGATCGTACATGAACACTGAAGCTTTCTTT. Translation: CASSEPGSYMNTEAFF.

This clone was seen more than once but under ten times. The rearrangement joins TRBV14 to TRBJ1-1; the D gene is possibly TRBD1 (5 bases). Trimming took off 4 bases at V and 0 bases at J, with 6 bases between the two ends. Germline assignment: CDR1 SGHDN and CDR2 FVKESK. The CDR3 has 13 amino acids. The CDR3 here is CASSRQMNTEAFF. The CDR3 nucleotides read TGTGCCAGCAGCCGACAGATGAACACTGAAGCTTTCTTT. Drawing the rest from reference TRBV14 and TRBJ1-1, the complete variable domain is EAGVTQFPSHSVIEKGQTVTLRCDPISGHDNLYWYRRVMGKEIKFLLHFVKESKQDESGMPNNRFLAERTGGTYSTLKVQPAELEDSGVYFCASSRQMNTEAFFGQGTRLTVV.

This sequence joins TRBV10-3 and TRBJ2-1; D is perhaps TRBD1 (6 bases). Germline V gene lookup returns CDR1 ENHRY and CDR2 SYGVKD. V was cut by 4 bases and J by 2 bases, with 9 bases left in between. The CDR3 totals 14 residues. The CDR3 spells CAISVEGAYNEQFF. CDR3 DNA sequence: TGTGCCATCAGTGTAGAGGGGGCCTACAATGAGCAGTTCTTC.

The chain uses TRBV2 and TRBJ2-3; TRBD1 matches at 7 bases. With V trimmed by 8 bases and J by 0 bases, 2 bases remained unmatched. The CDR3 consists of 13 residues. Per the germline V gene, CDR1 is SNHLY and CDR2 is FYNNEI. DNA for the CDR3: TGTGCCAGCGAACAGGGGAGCACAGATACGCAGTATTTT. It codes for CASEQGSTDTQYF.